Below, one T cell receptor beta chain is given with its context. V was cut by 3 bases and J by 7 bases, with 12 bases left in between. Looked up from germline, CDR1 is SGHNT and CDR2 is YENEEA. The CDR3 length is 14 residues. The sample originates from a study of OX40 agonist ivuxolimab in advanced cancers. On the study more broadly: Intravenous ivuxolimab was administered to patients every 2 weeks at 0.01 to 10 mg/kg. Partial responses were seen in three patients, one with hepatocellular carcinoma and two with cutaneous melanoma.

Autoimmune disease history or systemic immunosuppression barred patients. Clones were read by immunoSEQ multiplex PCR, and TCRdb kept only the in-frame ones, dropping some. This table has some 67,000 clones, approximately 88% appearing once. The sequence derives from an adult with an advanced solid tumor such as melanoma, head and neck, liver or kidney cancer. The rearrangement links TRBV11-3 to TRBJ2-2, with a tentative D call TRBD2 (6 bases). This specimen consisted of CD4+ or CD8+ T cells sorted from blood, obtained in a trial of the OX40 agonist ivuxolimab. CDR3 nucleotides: TGTGCCAGCAGCTTGGGGGGTTATGTCGGGGAGCTGTTTTTT. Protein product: CASSLGGYVGELFF.